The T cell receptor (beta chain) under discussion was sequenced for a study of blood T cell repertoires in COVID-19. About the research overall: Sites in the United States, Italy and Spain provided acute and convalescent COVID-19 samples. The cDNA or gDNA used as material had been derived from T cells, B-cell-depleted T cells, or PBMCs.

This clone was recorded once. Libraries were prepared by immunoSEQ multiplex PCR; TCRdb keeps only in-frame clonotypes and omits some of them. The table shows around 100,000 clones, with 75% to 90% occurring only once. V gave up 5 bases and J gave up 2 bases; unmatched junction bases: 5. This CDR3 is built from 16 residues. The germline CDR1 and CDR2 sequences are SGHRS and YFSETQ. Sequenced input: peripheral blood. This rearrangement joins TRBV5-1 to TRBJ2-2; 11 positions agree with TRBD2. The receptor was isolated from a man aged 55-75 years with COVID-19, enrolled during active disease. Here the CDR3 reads CASRGLAVLNTGELFF. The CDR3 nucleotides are TGCGCCAGCAGGGGACTAGCGGTTCTTAACACCGGGGAGCTGTTTTTT.